Listed here are 24 T cell receptor beta chains from one sample, sequenced in a study of OX40 agonist ivuxolimab in advanced cancers. The method was immunoSEQ multiplex PCR; TCRdb's version includes in-frame clones alone and lacks a portion of them. The repertoire holds roughly 53,000 clones, more than 80% seen once, with about 5% in the top ten. This sample comprised CD4+ or CD8+ T cells sorted from blood, obtained in a trial of the OX40 agonist ivuxolimab. Receptors were obtained from an adult with an advanced solid tumor such as melanoma, head and neck, liver or kidney cancer.

This chain uses TRBV29-1 with TRBJ2-5, with 8 nucleotides matching TRBD2. The germline gives CDR1 SQVTM, CDR2 ANQGSEA. Trimming removed 1 base from V and 5 bases from J; junction bases left unmatched: 3. CDR3 length: 13 amino acids. CDR3 DNA: TGCAGCGTTGAAGCCGGGAGGGTGGAGACCCAGTACTTC. Its translation: CSVEAGRVETQYF.

This clone was observed once. The chain joins TRBV11-2 to TRBJ2-3, with D possibly matching TRBD1 (6 bases). V lost 3 bases, J lost 11 bases, and 21 bases lay in between. This CDR3 is 15 amino acids long. Per the germline V gene, CDR1 is SGHAT and CDR2 is FQNNGV. Here the CDR3 DNA reads TGTGCCAGCAGCTTGGGCTCCGTCTTGACAGGAAAGCAGTATTTT. This codes for CASSLGSVLTGKQYF.

In its sample, this clone was seen once. V and J are TRBV14 and TRBJ2-1; TRBD2 matches at 12 bases. The CDR3 has 16 amino acids. V gave up 4 bases and J gave up 7 bases; unmatched junction bases: 8. Germline values: CDR1 SGHDN, CDR2 FVKESK. The CDR3: CASSPRTSGMRNEQFF. The CDR3 DNA reads as TGTGCCAGCAGCCCTCGGACTAGCGGGATGCGAAATGAGCAGTTCTTC. Full variable domain (missing parts from reference TRBV14 and TRBJ2-1): EAGVTQFPSHSVIEKGQTVTLRCDPISGHDNLYWYRRVMGKEIKFLLHFVKESKQDESGMPNNRFLAERTGGTYSTLKVQPAELEDSGVYFCASSPRTSGMRNEQFFGPGTRLTVL.

V is TRBV6-1 and J is TRBJ2-7; D may be TRBD1 (5 bases). The CDR3 spans 11 residues. V was pared by 8 bases and J by 5 bases, with 10 bases between. Germline CDR1 is MNHNS and CDR2 is SASEGT. As DNA, the CDR3 is TGTGCCAGCGCTGTACAGGACGAGCAGTACTTC. This translates into CASAVQDEQYF.

V and J are TRBV5-4 and TRBJ1-1; TRBD1 matches 9 bases. Trimming at V came to 0 bases and at J to 0 bases, leaving 0 bases not matched to a gene. Germline V lookup: CDR1 SGHNT, CDR2 YYREEE (reference sequence). There are 15 residues in the CDR3. The CDR3 nucleotides read TGTGCCAGCAGCTTGGGGACAGGGGTGAACACTGAAGCTTTCTTT. Its translation: CASSLGTGVNTEAFF. Based on the CDR3 plus reference TRBV5-4 and TRBJ1-1, the full variable domain is ETGVTQSPTHLIKTRGQQVTLRCSSQSGHNTVSWYQQALGQGPQFIFQYYREEENGRGNFPPRFSGLQFPNYSSELNVNALELDDSALYLCASSLGTGVNTEAFFGQGTRLTVV.

This rearrangement joins TRBV5-8 to TRBJ1-5; TRBD1 agrees at 7 bases. From germline, CDR1 is SGHTS and CDR2 YDEGEE. This CDR3 comprises 16 residues. The J segment lost 6 bases and the V segment lost 0 bases, leaving 9 bases of the junction unmatched. The DNA for the CDR3 is TGTGCCAGCAGCTTGGAACTGGGGGCAGGGGGTCAGCCCCAGCATTTT. It is translated as CASSLELGAGGQPQHF.

The chain has TRBV28 and TRBJ2-1; 10 bases map to TRBD2. Trimming removed 10 bases from V and 10 bases from J; junction bases left unmatched: 16. Looked up from germline, CDR1 is MDHEN and CDR2 is SYDVKM. The CDR3 spans 15 residues. CDR3 bases: TGTGCCACCGCAAAAACTAGCGGGGTTTTAAAAGAGCAGTTCTTC. This sequence encodes CATAKTSGVLKEQFF.

This clone was counted a few times. The V gene is TRBV14, the J gene TRBJ2-7; 11 nucleotides agree with TRBD2. This CDR3 comprises 15 residues. Germline CDR1 reads SGHDN; CDR2 reads FVKESK. V lost 4 bases to trimming and J lost 1 base; unmatched junction nucleotides: 3. The CDR3 region is CASSLTSGMSYEQYF. The CDR3 DNA follows: TGTGCCAGCAGCCTGACTAGCGGGATGTCCTACGAGCAGTACTTC.

V and J are TRBV28 and TRBJ2-5, with D perhaps given as TRBD1 or TRBD2 (5 bases each). Trimming removed 4 bases from V and 1 base from J, with 13 bases in between. CDR3 length: 15 residues. CDR1 is MDHEN and CDR2 is SYDVKM in the germline V gene. The CDR3 region has the DNA TGTGCCAGCAGTTGGGGTTCCGGGACCCAAGAGACCCAGTACTTC. Amino acids: CASSWGSGTQETQYF.

The genes are TRBV27 and TRBJ2-3; D is unresolved. V was pared by 7 bases and J by 3 bases, with 11 bases between. The CDR3 totals 13 residues. CDR1 is MNHEY and CDR2 is SMNVEV in the germline V gene (reference sequence). In DNA form, the CDR3 reads TGTGCCAGCAAAAGTTCCAGGACAGATACGCAGTATTTT. Its translation is CASKSSRTDTQYF.

The rearrangement joins TRBV6-6 to TRBJ2-7; 7 bases agree with TRBD1. The CDR3 has 14 residues. The ends lost 7 bases at V and 5 bases at J; junction bases unmatched: 11. Germline-derived CDR1 and CDR2 are MNHNY and SVGAGI (reference sequence). The CDR3 sequence: CASKRQGAGDEQYF. The CDR3 region has the DNA TGTGCCAGCAAGCGACAGGGCGCCGGTGACGAGCAGTACTTC.

The gene calls are TRBV10-3 and TRBJ2-2; TRBD2 aligns across 7 bases. V was pared by 6 bases and J by 0 bases, with 4 bases of the junction left unmatched. CDR3 length equals 15 residues. Germline CDR1 and CDR2: ENHRY and SYGVKD. The CDR3 loop reads CAIRPGTTNTGELFF. The CDR3 DNA is TGTGCCATCAGGCCCGGGACTACGAACACCGGGGAGCTGTTTTTT.

The chain combines TRBV6-5 with TRBJ1-2; D perhaps matches TRBD1 (6 bases). CDR3 length equals 14 residues. Trimming pared 6 bases from V and 3 bases from J, leaving 14 bases between. CDR1 MNHEY and CDR2 SVGAGI come from the germline V gene. In DNA form, the CDR3 reads TGTGCCAGCAGCCGACGAAGGGGGGACTATGGCTACACCTTC. Translating gives CASSRRRGDYGYTF.

A single count supports this clone. The CDR3, as DNA: TGCGCCAGCAGTGAGTCCGCAGGGGTTACGCAGTATTTT. Its protein product is CASSESAGVTQYF. This chain connects TRBV10-2 to TRBJ2-3; possibly TRBD1 for D (6 bases). Germline lookup yields CDR1 WSHSY and CDR2 SAAADI. Trimming shortened V by 0 bases and J by 8 bases, and 9 bases separated the two germline ends. CDR3 size: 13 residues.

The sample holds one count of this clone. The chain couples TRBV9 to TRBJ2-1; 8 nucleotides align to TRBD1. The CDR3 covers 15 residues. The junction had 8 bases not matched to a gene; V was cut back by 4 bases and J by 5 bases. From germline, CDR1 is SGDLS and CDR2 YYNGEE. As DNA, the CDR3 is TGTGCCAGCAGCCTTGCCGGACAGGGTAACAATGAGCAGTTCTTC. It is translated as CASSLAGQGNNEQFF.

The rearrangement uses TRBV9 and TRBJ2-1; TRBD2 matches at 11 bases. Per germline, CDR1 SGDLS and CDR2 YYNGEE. The V segment lost 1 base and the J segment 8 bases; nucleotides outside the gene matches: 8. CDR3 length: 16 residues. The CDR3 region is CASSVWASGRPDEQFF. CDR3 coding DNA: TGTGCCAGCAGCGTATGGGCTAGCGGGAGGCCTGATGAGCAGTTCTTC.

CDR3: CASSSGDSRSTDTQYF. Written as DNA, the CDR3 is TGTGCCAGCAGCTCAGGGGACAGTCGTAGCACAGATACGCAGTATTTT. The chain employs TRBV7-9 and TRBJ2-3; 7 nucleotides line up with TRBD1. Germline values: CDR1 SEHNR, CDR2 FQNEAQ (reference sequence). V shed 4 bases, J shed 0 bases, and the junction held 7 bases outside the gene matches. This CDR3 spans 16 amino acids.

The J gene is TRBJ2-5, the V gene TRBV10-3, with 10 bases matching TRBD2. The CDR3 is made up of 18 amino acids. The V gene's germline CDR1 is ENHRY and CDR2 SYGVKD. V lost 5 bases to trimming and J lost 2 bases; unmatched junction nucleotides: 14. Here the CDR3 reads CAISPGGLAGANQETQYF. CDR3 nucleotide sequence: TGTGCCATCAGTCCCGGGGGGCTAGCGGGAGCTAATCAAGAGACCCAGTACTTC.

The chain couples TRBV28 to TRBJ1-2; weak D call: TRBD1 (5 bases). The V and J ends lost 6 bases and 4 bases respectively, with 9 bases between them. In germline, CDR1 is MDHEN, CDR2 SYDVKM. The length of the CDR3 is 12 residues. CDR3 protein: CASRGHGYGYTF. In DNA form, the CDR3 reads TGTGCCAGCAGAGGACACGGCTATGGCTACACCTTC.

The chain employs TRBV27 and TRBJ2-2; no definite D call. The V end lost 2 bases, the J end lost 6 bases, and 7 bases lay between the germline ends. CDR1 is MNHEY, CDR2 SMNVEV, per germline (reference sequence). This CDR3 contains 13 residues. The CDR3 sequence is CASSLSHPGELFF. CDR3 DNA sequence: TGTGCCAGCAGTTTAAGTCACCCCGGGGAGCTGTTTTTT.

The count of this clone is one. The rearrangement uses TRBV7-6 and TRBJ2-1; TRBD2 aligns across 10 bases. CDR3 length: 15 amino acids. V was pared by 5 bases and J by 7 bases, with 8 bases of the junction left unmatched. Germline V gives CDR1 SGHVS, CDR2 FNYEAQ. This chain's CDR3 is CASSQSYSGRNEQFF. Here the CDR3 DNA reads TGTGCCAGCAGCCAAAGTTATAGCGGGAGGAATGAGCAGTTCTTC.

The J gene is TRBJ2-3, the V gene TRBV7-2; TRBD2 matches 8 bases. The CDR3 runs 14 residues. V dropped 5 bases and J dropped 1; count of bases not matched to a gene: 2. In germline, CDR1 is SGHTA, CDR2 FQGNSA. The CDR3 loop is CASSRGGGTDTQYF. The CDR3 DNA reads as TGTGCCAGCAGCCGGGGGGGAGGCACAGATACGCAGTATTTT.

The rearrangement uses TRBV29-1 and TRBJ2-1, with D possibly matching TRBD2 (6 bases). The CDR3 sequence is 13 residues long. Germline CDR1 and CDR2: SQVTM and ANQGSEA. V lost 4 bases to trimming and J lost 2 bases, with 9 bases between them. CDR3 region: CSVGDSAYNEQFF. CDR3 bases: TGCAGCGTTGGGGACTCCGCCTACAATGAGCAGTTCTTC.

This chain links TRBV2 with TRBJ2-7; tentatively, D is TRBD2 (5 bases). The V gene's germline CDR1 is SNHLY and CDR2 FYNNEI. The CDR3 consists of 14 residues. The V gene lost 4 bases and the J gene lost 3 bases, with 13 bases spanning the gap. CDR3 DNA: TGTGCCAGCAGTGTCTCTATTAGCGTCTACGAGCAGTACTTC. It codes for CASSVSISVYEQYF. The entire variable domain, with the rest obtained from reference TRBV2 and TRBJ2-7, is as follows: EPEVTQTPSHQVTQMGQEVILRCVPISNHLYFYWYRQILGQKVEFLVSFYNNEISEKSEIFDDQFSVERPDGSNFTLKIRSTKLEDSAMYFCASSVSISVYEQYFGPGTRLTVT.